This T cell receptor beta chain came from a study of T cell responses to AZD1222 COVID-19 vaccine. The CDR3 covers 14 residues. V gave up 5 bases and J gave up 3 bases, with 14 bases separating them. The germline V gene has CDR1 SGHTA and CDR2 FQGNSA. Here immunoSEQ multiplex PCR was the method, and the copy in TCRdb shows in-frame clones only, minus some. Here the sample spans some 110,000 clones, about 85% being singletons. The sample in question was peripheral blood, obtained 28 days after the second AZD1222 dose. This sequence joins TRBV7-2 and TRBJ2-7, with D possibly matching TRBD2 (6 bases). The receptor was isolated from an adult who received the AZD1222 COVID-19 vaccine. This CDR3 is CASSRWRGGYEQYF. As DNA, the CDR3 is TGTGCCAGCAGCCGCTGGCGGGGTGGCTACGAGCAGTACTTC. The whole variable domain, filled in from reference TRBV7-2 and TRBJ2-7, reads GAGVSQSPSNKVTEKGKDVELRCDPISGHTALYWYRQSLGQGLEFLIYFQGNSAPDKSGLPSDRFSAERTGGSVSTLTIQRTQQEDSAVYLCASSRWRGGYEQYFGPGTRLTVT.